A selection of T cell receptor beta chains follows, all from one sample in a study of PD-L1 blockade in urothelial cancer. TCRdb keeps only in-frame clones here, not all; method: immunoSEQ multiplex PCR. The sample yields about 53,000 clones, around nine tenths seen once. Sample: PBMCs, taken around atezolizumab (anti-PD-L1) treatment. Receptors originate from a woman aged 55-69 years with urothelial cancer. CDR3s include the opening cysteine and the closing phenylalanine or tryptophan. Each record gives: clone size, J gene, D gene, V gene, CDR3 DNA, CDR3 protein. The D gene is left open where the match is weak. Clone size is not always given. Where it is, it says once, few, many or a class for expanded clones.

clone_size: NA
j_call: TRBJ2-5
d_call: TRBD1
v_call: TRBV9
cdr3_nt: TGTGCCAGCAGCGTAGATGGGACAGGCGACCAAGAGACCCAGTACTTC
cdr3_aa: CASSVDGTGDQETQYF

clone_size: NA
j_call: TRBJ2-3
d_call: NA
v_call: TRBV27
cdr3_nt: TGTGCCAGCAGTCCTCAATCTAGGACAGATACGCAGTATTTT
cdr3_aa: CASSPQSRTDTQYF

clone_size: NA
j_call: TRBJ2-2
d_call: NA
v_call: TRBV11-2
cdr3_nt: TGTGCCAGCAGCTTTGGGGGGTCCACCGGGGAGCTGTTTTTT
cdr3_aa: CASSFGGSTGELFF

clone_size: NA
j_call: TRBJ1-2
d_call: NA
v_call: TRBV5-1
cdr3_nt: TGCGCCAGCAGCTTCTCCGGGACAAAACTAATTAACTATGGCTACACCTTC
cdr3_aa: CASSFSGTKLINYGYTF

clone_size: NA
j_call: TRBJ1-6
d_call: TRBD1
v_call: TRBV9
cdr3_nt: TGTGCCAGCAGCCTCCAGGGGGTAAATTCACCCCTCCACTTT
cdr3_aa: CASSLQGVNSPLHF

clone_size: NA
j_call: TRBJ2-5
d_call: TRBD1
v_call: TRBV18
cdr3_nt: TGTGCCAGCTCACCCGGGACAGGGGGTTCGGAGACCCAGTACTTC
cdr3_aa: CASSPGTGGSETQYF

clone_size: NA
j_call: TRBJ1-5
d_call: NA
v_call: TRBV19
cdr3_nt: TGTGCCAGTAGCCCCGGGACTTCTGTGGCGAGCAATCAGCCCCAGCATTTT
cdr3_aa: CASSPGTSVASNQPQHF

clone_size: NA
j_call: TRBJ1-1
d_call: TRBD1
v_call: TRBV5-1
cdr3_nt: TGCGCCAGCAGCCTCCTCACACAGGGGGCGAACACTGAAGCTTTCTTT
cdr3_aa: CASSLLTQGANTEAFF

clone_size: NA
j_call: TRBJ2-5
d_call: TRBD1
v_call: TRBV14
cdr3_nt: TGTGCCAGCAGCCAAAGACAGGGGGCTTGGCGAGAGACCCAGTACTTC
cdr3_aa: CASSQRQGAWRETQYF

clone_size: NA
j_call: TRBJ2-1
d_call: NA
v_call: TRBV7-7
cdr3_nt: TGTGCCAGCAGCTTATTTGAGGGAGTCGGGGAGCAGTTCTTC
cdr3_aa: CASSLFEGVGEQFF

clone_size: NA
j_call: TRBJ1-1
d_call: NA
v_call: TRBV14
cdr3_nt: TGTGCCAGCAGCCAAGACCCGCCAGACGCGGCGGGCGGCACTGAAGCTTTCTTT
cdr3_aa: CASSQDPPDAAGGTEAFF

clone_size: few
j_call: TRBJ1-1
d_call: NA
v_call: TRBV2
cdr3_nt: TGTGCCAGCAGGTACACAGTACTGAACACTGAAGCTTTCTTT
cdr3_aa: CASRYTVLNTEAFF

clone_size: NA
j_call: TRBJ2-7
d_call: TRBD2
v_call: TRBV6-4
cdr3_nt: TGTGCCAGCCCGGAGCTAGCGGGACCGATACTAACTTCCTACGAGCAGTACTTC
cdr3_aa: CASPELAGPILTSYEQYF

clone_size: NA
j_call: TRBJ2-5
d_call: NA
v_call: TRBV11-3
cdr3_nt: TGTGCCAGCAGCTTAGCTCAAGAGACCCAGTACTTC
cdr3_aa: CASSLAQETQYF

clone_size: NA
j_call: TRBJ2-7
d_call: NA
v_call: TRBV9
cdr3_nt: TGTGCCAGCAGCGTAGGCGGGGAATACGAGCAGTACTTC
cdr3_aa: CASSVGGEYEQYF

clone_size: NA
j_call: TRBJ2-7
d_call: NA
v_call: TRBV13
cdr3_nt: TGTGCCAGCAGCTTACGGACTTTCTCCTACGAGCAGTACTTC
cdr3_aa: CASSLRTFSYEQYF

clone_size: NA
j_call: TRBJ2-5
d_call: TRBD2
v_call: TRBV9
cdr3_nt: TGTGCCAGCAGCGTGACTAGCTTCCAAGAGACCCAGTACTTC
cdr3_aa: CASSVTSFQETQYF

clone_size: NA
j_call: TRBJ2-5
d_call: NA
v_call: TRBV5-5
cdr3_nt: TGTGCCAGCAGCTTGGGCGAGTTATGGCGGGGACAAGAGACCCAGTACTTC
cdr3_aa: CASSLGELWRGQETQYF

clone_size: NA
j_call: TRBJ2-1
d_call: TRBD1
v_call: TRBV9
cdr3_nt: TGTGCCAGCAGCCTATCCGGGACAGTAAACAATGAGCAGTTCTTC
cdr3_aa: CASSLSGTVNNEQFF

clone_size: NA
j_call: TRBJ2-1
d_call: NA
v_call: TRBV7-9
cdr3_nt: TGTGCCAGCAGCTTAGATGAGCGGGACAATGAGCAGTTCTTC
cdr3_aa: CASSLDERDNEQFF

clone_size: NA
j_call: TRBJ1-1
d_call: NA
v_call: TRBV29-1
cdr3_nt: TGCAGCGTCCAACCGGGACACTCGAACACTGAAGCTTTCTTT
cdr3_aa: CSVQPGHSNTEAFF

clone_size: NA
j_call: TRBJ1-1
d_call: NA
v_call: TRBV4-2
cdr3_nt: TGTGCCAGCAGCCAAGAAGCTTGGCGGGGGGTAGGCACTGAAGCTTTCTTT
cdr3_aa: CASSQEAWRGVGTEAFF

clone_size: few
j_call: TRBJ2-7
d_call: TRBD1
v_call: TRBV29-1
cdr3_nt: TGCAGCGTTGAGATTAGGGGGCGCCCTGCCTTC
cdr3_aa: CSVEIRGRPAF

clone_size: NA
j_call: TRBJ2-2
d_call: NA
v_call: TRBV18
cdr3_nt: TGTGCCAGCTCACCTTTGGAGGTGGGGACCGGGGAGCTGTTTTTT
cdr3_aa: CASSPLEVGTGELFF

clone_size: NA
j_call: TRBJ1-1
d_call: NA
v_call: TRBV18
cdr3_nt: TGTGCCAGCTCACCCCGACAGAACCAAAACACTGAAGCTTTCTTT
cdr3_aa: CASSPRQNQNTEAFF

clone_size: few
j_call: TRBJ1-1
d_call: TRBD1
v_call: TRBV10-3
cdr3_nt: TGTGCCATCAGATCAGGGGGCGGCACTGAAGCTTTCTTT
cdr3_aa: CAIRSGGGTEAFF

clone_size: NA
j_call: TRBJ2-5
d_call: NA
v_call: TRBV5-6
cdr3_nt: TGTGCCAGCAGCTTGCGGGTCAACCCGGAGACCCAGTACTTC
cdr3_aa: CASSLRVNPETQYF

clone_size: NA
j_call: TRBJ2-3
d_call: NA
v_call: TRBV2
cdr3_nt: TGTGCCAGCGCCGACGAACGTGCTAGGGATACGCAGTATTTT
cdr3_aa: CASADERARDTQYF

clone_size: NA
j_call: TRBJ1-4
d_call: NA
v_call: TRBV19
cdr3_nt: TGTGCCAGTAGTGGTTGGACATCAACTAATGAAAAACTGTTTTTT
cdr3_aa: CASSGWTSTNEKLFF

clone_size: NA
j_call: TRBJ2-1
d_call: TRBD1
v_call: TRBV29-1
cdr3_nt: TGCAGCGGAACAGGGGAAAGCTACAATGAGCAGTTCTTC
cdr3_aa: CSGTGESYNEQFF

clone_size: NA
j_call: TRBJ2-7
d_call: TRBD2
v_call: TRBV10-2
cdr3_nt: TGCGCCAGCAGTGAGTCCCCCAGCGGGAGCGACGAGCAGTACTTC
cdr3_aa: CASSESPSGSDEQYF

clone_size: NA
j_call: TRBJ1-4
d_call: TRBD1
v_call: TRBV5-1
cdr3_nt: TGCGCCAGCAGCGGAAGGACAGGGGGCGGACGCGAAAAACTGTTTTTT
cdr3_aa: CASSGRTGGGREKLFF